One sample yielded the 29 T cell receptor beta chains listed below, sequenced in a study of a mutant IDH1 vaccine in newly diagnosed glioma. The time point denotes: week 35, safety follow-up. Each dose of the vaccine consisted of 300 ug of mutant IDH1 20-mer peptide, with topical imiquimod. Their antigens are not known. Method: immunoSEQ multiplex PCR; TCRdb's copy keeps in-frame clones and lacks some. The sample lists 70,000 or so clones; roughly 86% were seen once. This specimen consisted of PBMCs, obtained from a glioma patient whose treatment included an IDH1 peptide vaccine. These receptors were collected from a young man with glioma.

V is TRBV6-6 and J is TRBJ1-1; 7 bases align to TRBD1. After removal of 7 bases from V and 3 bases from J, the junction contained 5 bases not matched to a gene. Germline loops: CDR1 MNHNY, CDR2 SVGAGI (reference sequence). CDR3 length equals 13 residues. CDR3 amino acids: CASNQGGHTEAFF. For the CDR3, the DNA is TGTGCCAGCAACCAGGGGGGCCACACTGAAGCTTTCTTT.

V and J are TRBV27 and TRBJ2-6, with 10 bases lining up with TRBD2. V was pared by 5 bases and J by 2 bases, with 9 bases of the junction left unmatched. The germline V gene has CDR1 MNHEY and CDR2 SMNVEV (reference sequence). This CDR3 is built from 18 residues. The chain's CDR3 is CASSISSGGGPGANVLTF. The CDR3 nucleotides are TGTGCCAGCAGTATCTCTAGCGGGGGTGGCCCTGGGGCCAACGTCCTGACTTTC.

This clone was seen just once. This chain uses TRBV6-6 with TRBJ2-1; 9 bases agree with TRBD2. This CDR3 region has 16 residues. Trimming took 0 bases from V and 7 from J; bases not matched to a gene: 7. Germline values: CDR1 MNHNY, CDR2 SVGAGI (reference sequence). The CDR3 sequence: CASSYSWREGGNEQFF. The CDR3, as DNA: TGTGCCAGCAGTTACTCGTGGCGGGAGGGAGGGAATGAGCAGTTCTTC.

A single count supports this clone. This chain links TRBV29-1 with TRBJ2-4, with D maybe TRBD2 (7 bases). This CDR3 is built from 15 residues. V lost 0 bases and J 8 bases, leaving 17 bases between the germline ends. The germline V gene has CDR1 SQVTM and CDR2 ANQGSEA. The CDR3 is CSVEDSRGANDIQYF. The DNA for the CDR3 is TGCAGCGTTGAAGACTCCCGGGGGGCCAATGACATTCAGTACTTC.

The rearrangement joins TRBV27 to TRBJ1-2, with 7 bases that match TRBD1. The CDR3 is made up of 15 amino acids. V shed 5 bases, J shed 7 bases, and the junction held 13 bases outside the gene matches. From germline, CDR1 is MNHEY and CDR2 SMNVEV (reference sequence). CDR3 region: CASSPNQGGPSGYTF. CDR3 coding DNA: TGTGCCAGCAGTCCAAATCAGGGGGGGCCGAGTGGCTACACCTTC.

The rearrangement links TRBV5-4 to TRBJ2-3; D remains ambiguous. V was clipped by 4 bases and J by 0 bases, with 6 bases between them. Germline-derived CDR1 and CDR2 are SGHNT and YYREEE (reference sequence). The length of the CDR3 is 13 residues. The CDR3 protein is CASSLASTDTQYF. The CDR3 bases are TGTGCCAGCAGCCTTGCAAGCACAGATACGCAGTATTTT.

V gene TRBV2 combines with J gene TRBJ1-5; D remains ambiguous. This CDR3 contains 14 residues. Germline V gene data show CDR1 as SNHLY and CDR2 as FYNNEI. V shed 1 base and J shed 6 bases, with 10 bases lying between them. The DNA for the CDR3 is TGTGCCAGCAGTGAAGGGGAGGCCGGTCAGCCCCAGCATTTT. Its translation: CASSEGEAGQPQHF.

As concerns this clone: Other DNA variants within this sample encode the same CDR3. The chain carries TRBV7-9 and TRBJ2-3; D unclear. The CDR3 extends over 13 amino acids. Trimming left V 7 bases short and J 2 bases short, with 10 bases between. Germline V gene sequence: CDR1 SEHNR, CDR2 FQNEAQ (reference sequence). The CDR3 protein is CASKVSNTDTQYF. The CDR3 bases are TGTGCCAGCAAGGTCAGCAACACAGATACGCAGTATTTT.

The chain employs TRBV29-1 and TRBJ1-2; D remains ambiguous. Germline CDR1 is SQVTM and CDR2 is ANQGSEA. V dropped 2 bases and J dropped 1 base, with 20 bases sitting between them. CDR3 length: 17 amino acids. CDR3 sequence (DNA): TGCAGCGTTGAAAATAGATGGGCAGCCGGCAGTAACTATGGCTACACCTTC. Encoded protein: CSVENRWAAGSNYGYTF.

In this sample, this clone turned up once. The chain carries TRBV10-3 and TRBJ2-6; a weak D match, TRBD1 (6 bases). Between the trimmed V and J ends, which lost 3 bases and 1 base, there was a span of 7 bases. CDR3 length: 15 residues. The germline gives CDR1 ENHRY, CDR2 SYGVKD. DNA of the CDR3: TGTGCCATCAGTGAAGGGGGTTCTGGGGCCAACGTCCTGACTTTC. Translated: CAISEGGSGANVLTF.

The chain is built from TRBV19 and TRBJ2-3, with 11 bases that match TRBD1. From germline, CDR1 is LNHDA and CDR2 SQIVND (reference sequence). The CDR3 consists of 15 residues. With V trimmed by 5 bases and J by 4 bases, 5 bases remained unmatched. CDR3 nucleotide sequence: TGTGCCAGTAGTTTCACGGGACAGGGGGCAGATACGCAGTATTTT. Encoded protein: CASSFTGQGADTQYF.

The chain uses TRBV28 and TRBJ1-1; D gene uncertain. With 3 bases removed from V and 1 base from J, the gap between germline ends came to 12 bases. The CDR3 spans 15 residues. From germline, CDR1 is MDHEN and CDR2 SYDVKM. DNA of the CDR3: TGTGCCAGCAGTTTGCACCCCGGGGAGAACACTGAAGCTTTCTTT. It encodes CASSLHPGENTEAFF. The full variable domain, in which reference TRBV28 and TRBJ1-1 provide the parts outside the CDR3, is DVKVTQSSRYLVKRTGEKVFLECVQDMDHENMFWYRQDPGLGLRLIYFSYDVKMKEKGDIPEGYSVSREKKERFSLILESASTNQTSMYLCASSLHPGENTEAFFGQGTRLTVV.

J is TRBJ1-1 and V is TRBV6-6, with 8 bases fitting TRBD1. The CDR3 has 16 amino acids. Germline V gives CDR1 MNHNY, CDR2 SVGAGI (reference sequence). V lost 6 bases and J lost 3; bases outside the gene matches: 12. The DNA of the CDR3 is TGTGCCAGCAGACGCGCAGGGGGCGCAGGTCACACTGAAGCTTTCTTT. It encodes CASRRAGGAGHTEAFF.

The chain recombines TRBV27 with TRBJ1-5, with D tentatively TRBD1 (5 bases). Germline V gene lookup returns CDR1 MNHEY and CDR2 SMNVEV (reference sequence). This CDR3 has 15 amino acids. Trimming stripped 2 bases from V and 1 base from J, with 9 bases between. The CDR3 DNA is TGTGCCAGCAGTTTACGGGGCAGAAGCAATCAGCCCCAGCATTTT. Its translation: CASSLRGRSNQPQHF.

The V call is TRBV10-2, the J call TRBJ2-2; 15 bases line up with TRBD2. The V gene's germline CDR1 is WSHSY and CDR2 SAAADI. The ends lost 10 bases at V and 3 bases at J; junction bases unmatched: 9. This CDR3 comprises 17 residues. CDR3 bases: TGCGCCACTCCGGGACTAGCGGGAGGTTTGGACACCGGGGAGCTGTTTTTT. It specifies CATPGLAGGLDTGELFF.

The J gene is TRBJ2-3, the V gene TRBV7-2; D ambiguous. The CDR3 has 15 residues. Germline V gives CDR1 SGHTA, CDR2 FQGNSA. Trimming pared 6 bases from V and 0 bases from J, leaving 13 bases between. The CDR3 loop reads CASSSTAYSTDTQYF. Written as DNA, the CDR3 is TGTGCCAGCAGTTCAACCGCGTATAGCACAGATACGCAGTATTTT. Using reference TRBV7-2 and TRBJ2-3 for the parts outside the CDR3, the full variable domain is GAGVSQSPSNKVTEKGKDVELRCDPISGHTALYWYRQSLGQGLEFLIYFQGNSAPDKSGLPSDRFSAERTGGSVSTLTIQRTQQEDSAVYLCASSSTAYSTDTQYFGPGTRLTVL.

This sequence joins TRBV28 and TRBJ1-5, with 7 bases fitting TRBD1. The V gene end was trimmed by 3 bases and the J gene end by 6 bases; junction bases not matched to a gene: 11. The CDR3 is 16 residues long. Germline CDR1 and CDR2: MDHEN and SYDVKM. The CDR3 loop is CASSFSVQGFAQPQHF. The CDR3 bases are TGTGCCAGCAGTTTCTCTGTACAGGGGTTTGCTCAGCCCCAGCATTTT.

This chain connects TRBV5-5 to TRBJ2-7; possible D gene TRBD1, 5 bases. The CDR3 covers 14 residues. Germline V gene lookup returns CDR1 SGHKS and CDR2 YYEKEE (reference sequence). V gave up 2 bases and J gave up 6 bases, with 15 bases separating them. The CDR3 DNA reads TGTGCCAGCAGCTTCGGCAGGGTTGATACCGAGCAGTACTTC. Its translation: CASSFGRVDTEQYF.

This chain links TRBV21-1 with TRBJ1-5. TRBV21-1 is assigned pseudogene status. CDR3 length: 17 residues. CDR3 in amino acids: CASSKIPGAHSNQPQHF. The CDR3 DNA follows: TGTGCCAGCAGCAAAATCCCCGGGGCCCATAGCAATCAGCCCCAGCATTTT.

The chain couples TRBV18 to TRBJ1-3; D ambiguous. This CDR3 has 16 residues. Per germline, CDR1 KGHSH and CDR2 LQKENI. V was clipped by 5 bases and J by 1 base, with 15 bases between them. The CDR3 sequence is CASSSEHLQSGNTIYF. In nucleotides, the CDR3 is TGTGCCAGCTCATCGGAACACCTCCAATCTGGAAACACCATATATTTT.

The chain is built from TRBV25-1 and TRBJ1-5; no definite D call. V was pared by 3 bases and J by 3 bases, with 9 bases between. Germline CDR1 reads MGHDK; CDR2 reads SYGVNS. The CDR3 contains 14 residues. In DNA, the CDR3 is TGTGCCAGCAGTGATAAACAGCTCAATCAGCCCCAGCATTTT. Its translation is CASSDKQLNQPQHF.

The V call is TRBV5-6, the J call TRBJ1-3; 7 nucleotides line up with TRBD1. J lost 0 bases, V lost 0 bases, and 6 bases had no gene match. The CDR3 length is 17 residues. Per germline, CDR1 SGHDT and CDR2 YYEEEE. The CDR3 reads CASSLVGDRSSGNTIYF. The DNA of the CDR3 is TGTGCCAGCAGCTTGGTTGGGGACAGAAGCTCTGGAAACACCATATATTTT.

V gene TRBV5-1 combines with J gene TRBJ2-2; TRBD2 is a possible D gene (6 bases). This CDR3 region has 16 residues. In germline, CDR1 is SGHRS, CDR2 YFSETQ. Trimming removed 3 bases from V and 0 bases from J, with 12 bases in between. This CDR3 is CASSWGTSANTGELFF. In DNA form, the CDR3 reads TGCGCCAGCAGCTGGGGGACTTCTGCGAACACCGGGGAGCTGTTTTTT.

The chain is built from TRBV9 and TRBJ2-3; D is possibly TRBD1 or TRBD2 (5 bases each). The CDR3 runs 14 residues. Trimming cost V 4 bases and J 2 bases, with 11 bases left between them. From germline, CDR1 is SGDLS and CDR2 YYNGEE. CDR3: CASSPRGDTDTQYF. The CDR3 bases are TGTGCCAGCAGCCCAAGAGGGGACACAGATACGCAGTATTTT.

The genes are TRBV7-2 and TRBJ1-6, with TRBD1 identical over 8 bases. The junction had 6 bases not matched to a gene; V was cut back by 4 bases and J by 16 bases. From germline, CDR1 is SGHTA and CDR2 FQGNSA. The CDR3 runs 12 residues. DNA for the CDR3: TGTGCCAGCAGCTGGGAGACAGGGGTTCTCCACTTT. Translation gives CASSWETGVLHF.

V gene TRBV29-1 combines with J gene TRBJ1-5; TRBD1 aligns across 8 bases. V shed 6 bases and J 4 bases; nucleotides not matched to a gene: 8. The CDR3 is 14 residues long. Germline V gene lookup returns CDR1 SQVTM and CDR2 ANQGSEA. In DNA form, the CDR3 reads TGCAGCGTCGCGACAGGGGTGACAAATCAGCCCCAGCATTTT. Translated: CSVATGVTNQPQHF.

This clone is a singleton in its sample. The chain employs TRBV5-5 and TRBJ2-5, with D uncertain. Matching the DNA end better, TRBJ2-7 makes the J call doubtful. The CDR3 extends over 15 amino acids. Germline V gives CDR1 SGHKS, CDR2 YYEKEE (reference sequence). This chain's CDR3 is CASSLVSRQSYEQYF. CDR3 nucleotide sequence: TGTGCCAGCAGCTTGGTGTCCCGTCAGTCCTACGAGCAGTACTTC.

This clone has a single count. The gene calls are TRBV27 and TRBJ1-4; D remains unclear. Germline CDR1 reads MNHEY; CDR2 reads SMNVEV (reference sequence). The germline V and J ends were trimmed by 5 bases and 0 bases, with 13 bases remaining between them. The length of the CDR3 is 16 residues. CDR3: CASSPSPKATNEKLFF. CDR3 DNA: TGTGCCAGCAGTCCCTCTCCAAAGGCAACTAATGAAAAACTGTTTTTT.

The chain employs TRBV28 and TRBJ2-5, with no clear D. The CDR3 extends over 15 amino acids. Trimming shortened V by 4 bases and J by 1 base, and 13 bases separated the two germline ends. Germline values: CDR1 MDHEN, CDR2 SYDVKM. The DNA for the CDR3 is TGTGCCAGCAGTTCTAATCGACGGACCCAAGAGACCCAGTACTTC. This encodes CASSSNRRTQETQYF.